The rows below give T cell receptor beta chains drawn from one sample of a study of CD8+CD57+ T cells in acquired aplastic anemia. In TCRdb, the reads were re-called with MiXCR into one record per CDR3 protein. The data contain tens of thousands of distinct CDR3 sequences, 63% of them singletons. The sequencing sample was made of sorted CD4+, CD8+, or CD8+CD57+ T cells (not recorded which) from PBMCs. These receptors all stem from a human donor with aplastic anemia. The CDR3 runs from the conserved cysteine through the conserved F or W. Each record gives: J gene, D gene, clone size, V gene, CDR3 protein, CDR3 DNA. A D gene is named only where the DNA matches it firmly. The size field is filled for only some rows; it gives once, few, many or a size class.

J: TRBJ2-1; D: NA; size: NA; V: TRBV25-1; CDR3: CASNPRGQLSYNEQFF; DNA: TGTGCCAGCAATCCAAGAGGACAGCTCTCCTACAATGAGCAGTTCTTC
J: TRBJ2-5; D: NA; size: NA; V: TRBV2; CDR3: CASLREGRETQYF; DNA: TGTGCCAGCCTGCGAGAGGGGAGAGAGACCCAGTACTTC
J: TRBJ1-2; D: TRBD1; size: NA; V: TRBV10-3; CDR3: CAISEDRDGYTF; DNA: TGTGCCATCAGTGAAGACAGGGATGGCTACACCTTC
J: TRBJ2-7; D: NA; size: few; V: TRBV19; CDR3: CATLGSYEQYF; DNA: TGTGCCACCTTGGGGTCCTACGAGCAGTACTTC
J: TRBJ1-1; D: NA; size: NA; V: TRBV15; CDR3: CATSSPWDTEAFF; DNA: TGTGCCACCAGCAGTCCGTGGGACACTGAAGCTTTCTTT
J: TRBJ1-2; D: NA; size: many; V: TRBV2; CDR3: CASRGEGFYTF; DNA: TGTGCCAGCAGAGGGGAGGGGTTCTACACCTTC
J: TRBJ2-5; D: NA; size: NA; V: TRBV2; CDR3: CASSVGGVETQYF; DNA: TGTGCCAGCAGTGTGGGGGGTGTGGAGACCCAGTACTTC
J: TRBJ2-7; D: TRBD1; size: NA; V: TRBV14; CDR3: CASSPWDRTYEQYF; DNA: TGTGCCAGCAGCCCTTGGGACAGGACCTACGAGCAGTACTTC
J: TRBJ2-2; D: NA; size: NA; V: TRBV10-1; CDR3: CASSESANTGELFF; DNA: TGCGCCAGCAGTGAGTCAGCGAACACCGGGGAGCTGTTTTTT
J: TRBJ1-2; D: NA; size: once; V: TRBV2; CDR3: CASSQGRSGYTF; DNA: TGTGCCAGCAGTCAGGGGAGGTCGGGCTACACCTTC
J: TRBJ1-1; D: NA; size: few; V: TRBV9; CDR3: CASSSGAGNTEAFF; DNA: TGTGCCAGCAGCTCAGGGGCGGGGAACACTGAAGCTTTCTTT
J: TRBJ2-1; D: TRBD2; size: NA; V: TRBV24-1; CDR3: CATSDPTGRANIEEQFF; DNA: TGTGCCACCAGTGATCCCACCGGGAGGGCCAACATCGAGGAGCAGTTCTTC
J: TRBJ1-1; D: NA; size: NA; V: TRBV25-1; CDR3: CASSEAGQGDTEAFF; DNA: TGTGCCAGCAGTGAGGCGGGGCAGGGAGACACTGAAGCTTTCTTT
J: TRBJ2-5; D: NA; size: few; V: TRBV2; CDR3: CASSGGGAAQETQYF; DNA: TGTGCCAGCAGTGGTGGCGGGGCCGCCCAAGAGACCCAGTACTTC
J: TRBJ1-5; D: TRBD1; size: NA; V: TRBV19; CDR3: CASSYTGAEGQPQHF; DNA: TGTGCCAGTAGTTACACAGGGGCGGAAGGTCAGCCCCAGCATTTT
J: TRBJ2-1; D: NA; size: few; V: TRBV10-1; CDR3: CASSQDSEQFF; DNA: TGCGCCAGCAGCCAAGACAGTGAGCAGTTCTTC
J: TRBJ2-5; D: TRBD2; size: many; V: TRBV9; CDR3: CASSSSGGAGETQYF; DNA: TGTGCCAGCAGCTCTAGCGGGGGGGCCGGGGAGACCCAGTACTTC
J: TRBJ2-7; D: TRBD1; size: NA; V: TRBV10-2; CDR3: CASSEQGGFYEQYF; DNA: TGCGCCAGCAGTGAACAGGGGGGCTTCTACGAGCAGTACTTC
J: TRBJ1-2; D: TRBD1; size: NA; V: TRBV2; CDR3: CASSATDRGPLYGYTF; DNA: TGTGCCAGCAGTGCCACGGACAGGGGACCCTTATATGGCTACACCTTC
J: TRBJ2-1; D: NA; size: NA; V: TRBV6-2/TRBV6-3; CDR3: CASMELASNEQFF; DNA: TGTGCCAGCATGGAACTAGCCTCCAATGAGCAGTTCTTC
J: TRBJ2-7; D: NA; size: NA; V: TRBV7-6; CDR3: CASSLADGIYEQYF; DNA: TGTGCCAGCAGCTTAGCGGACGGGATCTACGAGCAGTACTTC
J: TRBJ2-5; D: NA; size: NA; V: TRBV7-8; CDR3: CASSFRDKQTQYF; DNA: TGTGCCAGCAGCTTCCGGGACAAACAGACCCAGTACTTC
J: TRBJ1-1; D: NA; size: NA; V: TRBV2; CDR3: CASTPPGNTEAFF; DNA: TGTGCCAGCACTCCTCCAGGGAACACTGAAGCTTTCTTT
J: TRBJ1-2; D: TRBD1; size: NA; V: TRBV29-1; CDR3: CSVMGTVNGYTF; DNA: TGCAGCGTAATGGGGACAGTAAATGGCTACACCTTC
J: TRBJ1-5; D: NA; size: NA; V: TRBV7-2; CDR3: CASSGGVHQPQHF; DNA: TGTGCCAGCAGCGGAGGGGTTCATCAGCCCCAGCATTTT
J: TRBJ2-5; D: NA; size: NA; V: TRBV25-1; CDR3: CASSEESQETQYF; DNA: TGTGCCAGCAGTGAGGAGAGCCAAGAGACCCAGTACTTC
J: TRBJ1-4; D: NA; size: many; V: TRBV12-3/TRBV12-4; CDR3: CASSYTATNEKLFF; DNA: TGTGCCAGCAGTTACACAGCGACTAATGAAAAACTGTTTTTT
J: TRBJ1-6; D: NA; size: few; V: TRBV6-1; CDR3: CASSEIGQGGSPLHF; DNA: TGTGCCAGCAGTGAAATTGGGCAGGGCGGTTCACCCCTCCACTTT
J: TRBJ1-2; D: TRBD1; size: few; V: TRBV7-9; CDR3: CASSSTGDGYTF; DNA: TGTGCCAGCAGCTCGACAGGGGATGGCTACACCTTC
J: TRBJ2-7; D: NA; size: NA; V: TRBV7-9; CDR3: CASSLGITYEQYF; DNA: TGTGCCAGCAGCTTAGGGATAACCTACGAGCAGTACTTC
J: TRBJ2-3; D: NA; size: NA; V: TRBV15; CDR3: CATSREAGYLSTDTQYF; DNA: TGTGCCACCAGCAGAGAGGCAGGGTATCTAAGCACAGATACGCAGTATTTT
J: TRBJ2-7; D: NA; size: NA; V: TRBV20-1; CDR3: CSHRETYEQYF; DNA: TGCAGTCACAGGGAGACCTACGAGCAGTACTTC
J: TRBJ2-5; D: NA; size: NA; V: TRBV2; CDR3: CASGGGRAETQYF; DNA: TGTGCCAGCGGCGGGGGCAGGGCTGAGACCCAGTACTTC
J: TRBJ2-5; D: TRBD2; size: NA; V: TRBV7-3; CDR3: CASSPRLTSGEETQYF; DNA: TGTGCCAGCAGCCCGCGACTTACTAGCGGCGAAGAGACCCAGTACTTC
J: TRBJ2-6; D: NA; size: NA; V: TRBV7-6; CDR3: CASSYHAAGANVLTF; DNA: TGTGCCAGCAGCTACCACGCGGCTGGGGCCAACGTCCTGACTTTC
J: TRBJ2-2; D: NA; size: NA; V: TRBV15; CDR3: CATSNDSFGGELFF; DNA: TGTGCCACCAGCAACGACAGCTTCGGCGGGGAGCTGTTTTTT
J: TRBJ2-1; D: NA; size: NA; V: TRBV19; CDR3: CASTPGDPTHNEQFF; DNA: TGTGCCAGTACCCCTGGGGACCCGACTCACAATGAGCAGTTCTTC
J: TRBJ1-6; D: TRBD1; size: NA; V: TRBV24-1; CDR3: CAISERQGPRNSPLHF; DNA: TGTGCCATCAGTGAGCGACAGGGTCCCAGGAATTCACCCCTCCACTTT
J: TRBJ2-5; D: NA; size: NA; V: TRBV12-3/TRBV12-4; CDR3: CASSLGYPGARETQYF; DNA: TGTGCCAGCAGTTTAGGGTACCCGGGGGCGCGGGAGACCCAGTACTTC
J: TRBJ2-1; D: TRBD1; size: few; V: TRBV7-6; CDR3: CASSLGVGQGNYNEQFF; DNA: TGTGCCAGCAGCTTAGGAGTGGGACAGGGGAACTACAATGAGCAGTTCTTC
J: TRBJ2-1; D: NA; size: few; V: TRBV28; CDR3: CASSNRGSSYNEQFF; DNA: TGTGCCAGCAGTAACCGGGGGTCGAGCTACAATGAGCAGTTCTTC
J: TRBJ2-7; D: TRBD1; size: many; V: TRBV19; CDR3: CASTPGTGSYEQYF; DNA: TGTGCCAGTACCCCCGGGACAGGGTCCTACGAGCAGTACTTC
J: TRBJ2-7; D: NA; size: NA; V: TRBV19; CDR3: CASTSVAGGRIYEQYF; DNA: TGTGCCAGTACCTCCGTTGCCGGGGGGCGTATCTACGAGCAGTACTTC
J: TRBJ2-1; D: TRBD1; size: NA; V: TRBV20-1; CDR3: CSARDRDRGIYNEQFF; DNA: TGCAGTGCTAGAGATAGGGACAGGGGCATCTACAATGAGCAGTTCTTC
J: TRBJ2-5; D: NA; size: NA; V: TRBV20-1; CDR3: CSATESYQETQYF; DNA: TGCAGTGCTACAGAATCCTACCAAGAGACCCAGTACTTC
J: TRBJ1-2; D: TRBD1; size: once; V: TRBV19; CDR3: CASSTGTGRRGYTF; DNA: TGTGCCAGTAGTACCGGGACAGGGAGAAGGGGCTACACCTTC
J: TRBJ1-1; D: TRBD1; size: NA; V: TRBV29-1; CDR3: CSVVPGGFGTEAFF; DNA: TGCAGCGTTGTCCCAGGGGGTTTTGGCACTGAAGCTTTCTTT
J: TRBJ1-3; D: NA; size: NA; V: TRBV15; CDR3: CATSRGGSGNTIYF; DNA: TGTGCCACCAGCAGAGGAGGTTCTGGAAACACCATATATTTT
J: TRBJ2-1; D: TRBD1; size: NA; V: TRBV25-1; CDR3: CASSADRGTGEQFF; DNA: TGTGCCAGCAGTGCCGACAGGGGAACGGGTGAGCAGTTCTTC